The 2 T cell receptor beta chains below all came from one sample that was sequenced in a study of blood T cell repertoires in COVID-19. Sequencing was performed with immunoSEQ multiplex PCR; in TCRdb, only in-frame clones are kept and a portion is missing. Found here are 88,000 or so clones, roughly 77% of them singletons; the top ten hold about 24%. The sample consisted of peripheral blood. These receptors originate from a human donor in a cohort sampled during active COVID-19.

This clone came up a few times. J is TRBJ2-1 and V is TRBV5-1, with D possibly matching TRBD2 (6 bases). Germline CDR1 SGHRS, CDR2 YFSETQ. V was trimmed by 0 bases and J by 4 bases, leaving 26 bases between them. This CDR3 spans 20 amino acids. For the CDR3, the DNA is TGCGCCAGCAGCTTGGGGGCGGCCCCAGGAGGGTACAGCGAATACAATGAGCAGTTCTTC. Translating it yields CASSLGAAPGGYSEYNEQFF.

V and J are TRBV10-3 and TRBJ2-7; 10 bases align to TRBD1. V was clipped by 2 bases and J by 6 bases; unmatched bases: 4. Germline-derived CDR1 and CDR2 are ENHRY and SYGVKD. This CDR3 spans 14 amino acids. As DNA, the CDR3 is TGTGCCATCAGTGAGGGGGACAGGGGATCCGAGCAGTACTTC. This codes for CAISEGDRGSEQYF.